These T cell receptor beta chains were read from a single sample in a study of CD4 T cells in relation to SARS-CoV-2 and coronaviruses. No antigen has been identified for these receptors. Assay: immunoSEQ multiplex PCR; the TCRdb copy retains only in-frame clones and omits some. The data show about 26,000 clones, around 75% seen once. Source material: CD4+ T cells from PBMCs, cultured in vitro. These receptors were obtained from a human donor in good health. The CDR3 runs from the conserved cysteine through the conserved F or W. The D gene is left open where the match is weak. The size entry is marked missing in some rows and otherwise reads once, few, many or a size class.

v_gene,d_gene,abundance,j_gene,CDR3aa,CDR3nt
TRBV9,NA,NA,TRBJ1-5,CASSVDGLNQPQHF,TGTGCCAGCAGCGTAGACGGATTGAATCAGCCCCAGCATTTT
TRBV5-1,TRBD1,few,TRBJ1-6,CASSADRFSPLHF,TGCGCCAGCAGCGCGGACAGGTTTTCACCCCTCCACTTT
TRBV19,TRBD2,NA,TRBJ2-1,CASTRTSGSGTYNEQFF,TGTGCCAGTACCAGGACTAGCGGGAGTGGCACCTACAATGAGCAGTTCTTC
TRBV4-1,NA,NA,TRBJ1-2,CASSQGLANYGYTF,TGCGCCAGCAGCCAAGGACTTGCTAACTATGGCTACACCTTC
TRBV6-2/TRBV6-3,NA,NA,TRBJ1-2,CASSLGPLRTRGYGYTF,TGTGCCAGCAGCCTAGGCCCGTTGAGGACAAGAGGCTATGGCTACACCTTC
TRBV7-2,NA,NA,TRBJ1-2,CASSFWSGVPYRYTF,TGTGCCAGCAGCTTTTGGTCGGGGGTGCCCTATCGCTACACCTTC
TRBV7-6,TRBD2,NA,TRBJ2-1,CASSRIIAGGSSTYNEQFF,TGTGCCAGCAGCCGTATCATAGCGGGAGGATCTAGCACCTACAATGAGCAGTTCTTC
TRBV19,NA,NA,TRBJ1-6,CASSIPRANSSPLHF,TGTGCCAGTAGTATCCCCCGGGCCAACAGTTCACCCCTCCACTTT
TRBV5-6,TRBD1,NA,TRBJ1-3,CASSYRGFSGNTIYF,TGTGCCAGCAGTTACAGGGGTTTCTCTGGAAACACCATATATTTT
TRBV4-2,NA,few,TRBJ1-2,CASSQDWRGGYGYTF,TGTGCCAGCAGCCAAGATTGGAGGGGTGGCTATGGCTACACCTTC
TRBV29-1,TRBD1,once,TRBJ2-5,CSVARQGQETQYF,TGCAGCGTTGCCAGACAGGGCCAAGAGACCCAGTACTTC
TRBV9,NA,NA,TRBJ1-4,CASSPRGALNEKLFF,TGTGCCAGCAGCCCAAGAGGAGCCCTTAATGAAAAACTGTTTTTT
TRBV19,NA,few,TRBJ1-6,CASKQGVLYNSPLHF,TGTGCCAGTAAGCAGGGAGTTCTCTATAATTCACCCCTCCACTTT
TRBV4-3,TRBD2,NA,TRBJ2-3,CASSQDGGTSGRLDTQYF,TGCGCCAGCAGCCAAGATGGGGGAACTAGCGGACGATTGGATACGCAGTATTTT
TRBV3-1/TRBV3-2,NA,NA,TRBJ1-6,CASSQGVPNSPLHF,TGTGCCAGCAGCCAAGGGGTTCCCAATTCACCCCTCCACTTT
TRBV5-8,NA,medium-sized,TRBJ1-3,CASSITGNTIYF,TGTGCCAGCAGCATCACTGGAAACACCATATATTTT
TRBV12-3/TRBV12-4,NA,NA,TRBJ1-6,CASGGQGRTPLHF,TGTGCCAGCGGGGGGCAGGGGAGGACACCCCTCCACTTT
TRBV7-9,TRBD2,once,TRBJ2-7,CASSPGTSGSYHEQYF,TGTGCCAGCAGCCCCGGGACTAGCGGGAGCTACCACGAGCAGTACTTC
TRBV15,TRBD1,NA,TRBJ1-2,CATSKERQGVEYGYTF,TGTGCCACCAGCAAGGAGAGACAGGGGGTAGAGTATGGCTACACCTTC
TRBV11-2,TRBD2,NA,TRBJ2-1,CASSRLSGGRYNEQFF,TGTGCCAGCAGCCGTCTTAGCGGGGGCCGATACAATGAGCAGTTCTTC
TRBV5-1,NA,NA,TRBJ2-7,CASSLVVSYEQYF,TGCGCCAGCAGCTTGGTGGTCAGCTACGAGCAGTACTTC